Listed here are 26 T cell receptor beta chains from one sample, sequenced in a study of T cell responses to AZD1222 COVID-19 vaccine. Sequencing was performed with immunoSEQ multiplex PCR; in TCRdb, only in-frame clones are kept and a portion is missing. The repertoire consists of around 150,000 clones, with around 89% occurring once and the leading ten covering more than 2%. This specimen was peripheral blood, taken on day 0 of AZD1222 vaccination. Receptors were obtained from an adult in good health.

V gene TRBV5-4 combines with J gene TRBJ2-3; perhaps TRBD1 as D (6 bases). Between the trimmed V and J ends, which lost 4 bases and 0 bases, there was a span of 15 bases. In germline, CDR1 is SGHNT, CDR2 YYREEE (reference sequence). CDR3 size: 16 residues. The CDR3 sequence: CASSIGTHKSTDTQYF. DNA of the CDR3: TGTGCCAGCAGCATTGGGACACACAAAAGCACAGATACGCAGTATTTT.

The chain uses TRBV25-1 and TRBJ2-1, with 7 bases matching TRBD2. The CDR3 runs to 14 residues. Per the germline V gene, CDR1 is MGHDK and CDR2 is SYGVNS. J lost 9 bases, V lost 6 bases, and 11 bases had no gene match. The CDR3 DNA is TGTGCCAGCAGCTCTTCGGGGGGATTGTTTGAGCAGTTCTTC. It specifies CASSSSGGLFEQFF.

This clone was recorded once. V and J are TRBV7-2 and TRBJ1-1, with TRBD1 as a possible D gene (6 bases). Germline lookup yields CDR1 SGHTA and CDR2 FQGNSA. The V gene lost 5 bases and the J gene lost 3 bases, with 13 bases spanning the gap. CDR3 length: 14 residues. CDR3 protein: CASSPNRVHTEAFF. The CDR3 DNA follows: TGTGCCAGCAGCCCTAACAGGGTGCACACTGAAGCTTTCTTT.

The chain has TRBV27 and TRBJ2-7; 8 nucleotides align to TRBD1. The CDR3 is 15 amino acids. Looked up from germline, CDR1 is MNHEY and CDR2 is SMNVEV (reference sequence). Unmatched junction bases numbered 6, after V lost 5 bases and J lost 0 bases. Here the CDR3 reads CASSISGQGSYEQYF. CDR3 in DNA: TGTGCCAGCAGTATCAGCGGACAGGGCTCCTACGAGCAGTACTTC.

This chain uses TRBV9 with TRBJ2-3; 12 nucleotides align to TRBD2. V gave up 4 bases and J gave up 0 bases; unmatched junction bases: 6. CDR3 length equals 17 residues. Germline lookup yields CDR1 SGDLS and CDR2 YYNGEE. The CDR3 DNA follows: TGTGCCAGCAGCTCCCGGACTAGCGGGGCTAGCACAGATACGCAGTATTTT. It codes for CASSSRTSGASTDTQYF.

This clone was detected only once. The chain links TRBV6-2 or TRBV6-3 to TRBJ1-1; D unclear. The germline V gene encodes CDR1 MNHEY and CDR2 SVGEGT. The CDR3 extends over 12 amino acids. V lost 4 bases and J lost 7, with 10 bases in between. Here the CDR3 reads CASSFGRIEAFF. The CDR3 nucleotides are TGTGCCAGCAGTTTCGGCCGAATTGAAGCTTTCTTT.

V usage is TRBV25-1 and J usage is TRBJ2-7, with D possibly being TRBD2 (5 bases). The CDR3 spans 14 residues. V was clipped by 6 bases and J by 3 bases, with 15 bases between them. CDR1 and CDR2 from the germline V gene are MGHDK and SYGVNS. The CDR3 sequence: CASRPPGVSYEQYF. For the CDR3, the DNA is TGTGCCAGCAGGCCCCCCGGGGTAAGCTACGAGCAGTACTTC.

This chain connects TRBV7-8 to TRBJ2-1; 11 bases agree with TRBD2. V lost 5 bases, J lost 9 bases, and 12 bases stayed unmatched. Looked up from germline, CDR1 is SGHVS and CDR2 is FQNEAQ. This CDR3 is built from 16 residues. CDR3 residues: CASSRSRTSGRSEQFF. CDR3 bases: TGTGCCAGCAGCCGCTCCCGAACTAGCGGGAGAAGTGAGCAGTTCTTC.

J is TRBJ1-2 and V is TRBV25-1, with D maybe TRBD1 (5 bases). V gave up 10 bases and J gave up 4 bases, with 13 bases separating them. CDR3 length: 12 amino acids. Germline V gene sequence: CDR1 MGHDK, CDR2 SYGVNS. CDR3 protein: CATLQGSYGYTF. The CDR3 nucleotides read TGTGCCACCCTTCAGGGATCCTATGGCTACACCTTC.

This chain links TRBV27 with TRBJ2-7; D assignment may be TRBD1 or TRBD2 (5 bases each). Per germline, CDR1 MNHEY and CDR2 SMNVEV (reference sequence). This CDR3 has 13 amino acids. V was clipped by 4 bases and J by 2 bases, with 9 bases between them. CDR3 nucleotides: TGTGCCAGCAGTTATGAGGGGACCTACGAGCAGTACTTC. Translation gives CASSYEGTYEQYF.

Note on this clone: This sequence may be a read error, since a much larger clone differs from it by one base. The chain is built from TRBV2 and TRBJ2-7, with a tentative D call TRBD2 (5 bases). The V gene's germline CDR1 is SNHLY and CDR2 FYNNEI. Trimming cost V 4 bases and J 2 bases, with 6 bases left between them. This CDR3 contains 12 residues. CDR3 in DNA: TGTGCCAGCAGTGCCGGGACCTACGAGCAGTACTTC. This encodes CASSAGTYEQYF.

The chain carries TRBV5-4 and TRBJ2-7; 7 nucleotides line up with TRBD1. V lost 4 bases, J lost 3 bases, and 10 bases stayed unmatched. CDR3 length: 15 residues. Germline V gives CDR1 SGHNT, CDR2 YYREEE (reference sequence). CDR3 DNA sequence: TGTGCCAGCAGCCTCGGGACAGCGCTGTTCTACGAGCAGTACTTC. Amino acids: CASSLGTALFYEQYF.

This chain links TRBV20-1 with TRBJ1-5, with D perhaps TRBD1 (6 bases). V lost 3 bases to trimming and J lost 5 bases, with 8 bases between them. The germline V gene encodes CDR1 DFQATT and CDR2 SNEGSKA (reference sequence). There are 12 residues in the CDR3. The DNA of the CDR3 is TGCAGTGCTAGTGACAGGTATCAGCCCCAGCATTTT. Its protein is CSASDRYQPQHF.

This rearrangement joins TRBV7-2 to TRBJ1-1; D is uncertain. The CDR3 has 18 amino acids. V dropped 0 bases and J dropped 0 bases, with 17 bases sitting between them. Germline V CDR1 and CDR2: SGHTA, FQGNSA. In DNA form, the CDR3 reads TGTGCCAGCAGCTTAGCGCTCATTACGGGTAGGGTGAACACTGAAGCTTTCTTT. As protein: CASSLALITGRVNTEAFF.

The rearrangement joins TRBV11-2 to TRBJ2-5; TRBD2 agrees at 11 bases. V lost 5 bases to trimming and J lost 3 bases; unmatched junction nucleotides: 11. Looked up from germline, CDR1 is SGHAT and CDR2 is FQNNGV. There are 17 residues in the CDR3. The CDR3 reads CASSVAPEGLAEETQYF. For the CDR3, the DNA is TGTGCCAGCAGCGTCGCCCCCGAGGGACTAGCGGAAGAGACCCAGTACTTC.

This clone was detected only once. As DNA, the CDR3 is TGTGCCAGCAGCGTAGTTGGTGTGGGACGGGAGAACACTGAAGCTTTCTTT. Residues: CASSVVGVGRENTEAFF. The chain carries TRBV9 and TRBJ1-1; tentatively, D is TRBD1 (5 bases). The CDR3 consists of 17 residues. V was clipped by 0 bases and J by 1 base, with 16 bases between them. Germline CDR1 and CDR2: SGDLS and YYNGEE.

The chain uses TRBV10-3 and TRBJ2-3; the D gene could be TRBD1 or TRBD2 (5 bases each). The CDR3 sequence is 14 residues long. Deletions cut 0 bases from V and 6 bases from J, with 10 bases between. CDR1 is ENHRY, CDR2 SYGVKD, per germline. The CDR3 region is CAISESGPQDTQYF. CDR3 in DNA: TGTGCCATCAGTGAGTCGGGACCTCAGGATACGCAGTATTTT.

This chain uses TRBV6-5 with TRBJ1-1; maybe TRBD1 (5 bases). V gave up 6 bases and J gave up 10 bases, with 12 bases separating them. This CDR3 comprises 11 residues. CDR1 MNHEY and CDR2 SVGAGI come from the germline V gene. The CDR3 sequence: CASRAAGGAFF. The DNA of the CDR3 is TGTGCCAGCAGGGCAGCTGGGGGAGCTTTCTTT.

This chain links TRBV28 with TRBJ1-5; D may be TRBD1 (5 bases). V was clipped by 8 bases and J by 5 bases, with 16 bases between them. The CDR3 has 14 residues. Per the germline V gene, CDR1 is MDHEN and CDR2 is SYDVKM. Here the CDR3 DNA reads TGTGCCAGCTTCGGGGGAAATGGACATCAGCCCCAGCATTTT. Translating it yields CASFGGNGHQPQHF.

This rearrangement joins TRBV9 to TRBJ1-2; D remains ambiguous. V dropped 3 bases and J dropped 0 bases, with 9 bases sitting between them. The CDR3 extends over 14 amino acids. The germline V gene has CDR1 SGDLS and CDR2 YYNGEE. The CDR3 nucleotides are TGTGCCAGCAGCGGCTACAGCGCTAACTATGGCTACACCTTC. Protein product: CASSGYSANYGYTF. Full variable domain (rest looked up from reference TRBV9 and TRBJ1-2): DSGVTQTPKHLITATGQRVTLRCSPRSGDLSVYWYQQSLDQGLQFLIQYYNGEERAKGNILERFSAQQFPDLHSELNLSSLELGDSALYFCASSGYSANYGYTFGSGTRLTVV.

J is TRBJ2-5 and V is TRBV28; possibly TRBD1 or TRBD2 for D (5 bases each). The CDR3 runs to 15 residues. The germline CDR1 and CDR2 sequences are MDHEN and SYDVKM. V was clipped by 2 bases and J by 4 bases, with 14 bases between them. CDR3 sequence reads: CASSLVGGLRETQYF. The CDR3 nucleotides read TGTGCCAGCAGTTTAGTTGGGGGTTTGCGAGAGACCCAGTACTTC.

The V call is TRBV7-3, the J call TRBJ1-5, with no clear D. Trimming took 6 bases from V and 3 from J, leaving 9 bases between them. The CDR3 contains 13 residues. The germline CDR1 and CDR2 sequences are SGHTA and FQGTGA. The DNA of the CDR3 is TGTGCCAGCAGTAAGGACCCCAATCAGCCCCAGCATTTT. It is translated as CASSKDPNQPQHF.

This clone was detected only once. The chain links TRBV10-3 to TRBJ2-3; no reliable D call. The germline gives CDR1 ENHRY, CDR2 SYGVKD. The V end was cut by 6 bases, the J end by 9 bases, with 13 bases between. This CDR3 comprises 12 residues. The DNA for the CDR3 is TGTGCCATCAGCCCCACCCAGGACACGCAGTATTTT. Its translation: CAISPTQDTQYF.

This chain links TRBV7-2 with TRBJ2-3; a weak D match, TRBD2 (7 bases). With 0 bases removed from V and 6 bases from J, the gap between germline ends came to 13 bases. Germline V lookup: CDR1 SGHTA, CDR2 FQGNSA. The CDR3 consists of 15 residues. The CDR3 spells CASSLAGASGDTQYF. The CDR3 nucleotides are TGTGCCAGCAGCTTAGCGGGGGCTAGCGGCGATACGCAGTATTTT. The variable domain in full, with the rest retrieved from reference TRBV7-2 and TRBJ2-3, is GAGVSQSPSNKVTEKGKDVELRCDPISGHTALYWYRQSLGQGLEFLIYFQGNSAPDKSGLPSDRFSAERTGGSVSTLTIQRTQQEDSAVYLCASSLAGASGDTQYFGPGTRLTVL.

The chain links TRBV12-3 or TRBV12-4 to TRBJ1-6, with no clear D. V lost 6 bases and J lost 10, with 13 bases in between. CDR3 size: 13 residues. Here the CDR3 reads CASRGPTGSPLHF. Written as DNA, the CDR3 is TGTGCCAGCAGGGGCCCGACGGGGTCACCCCTCCACTTT.

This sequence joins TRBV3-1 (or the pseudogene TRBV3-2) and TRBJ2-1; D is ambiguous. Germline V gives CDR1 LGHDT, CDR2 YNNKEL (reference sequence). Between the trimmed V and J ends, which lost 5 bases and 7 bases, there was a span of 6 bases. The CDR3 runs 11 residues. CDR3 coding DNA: TGTGCCAGCAGCGTCGGGAATGAGCAGTTCTTC. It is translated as CASSVGNEQFF.